One T cell receptor beta chain is described in this entry. This specimen comes from a study of blood T cell repertoires in COVID-19. Study-wide context: COVID-19 samples collected from the United States, Italy and Spain covered acute and convalescent phases.

The CDR3 has 13 amino acids. Trimming left V 6 bases short and J 2 bases short, with 8 bases between. CDR1 MNHEY and CDR2 SVGAGI come from the germline V gene. Here immunoSEQ multiplex PCR was the method, and the copy in TCRdb shows in-frame clones only, minus some. The sample contains 130,000 to 150,000 clones, around 90% of which appear only once. This clonotype was obtained from a man aged 65 to 85 with acute or convalescent COVID-19. The sequencing input was peripheral blood. This chain connects TRBV6-5 to TRBJ2-1, with D perhaps TRBD1 (5 bases). In nucleotides, the CDR3 is TGTGCCAGCAGGCAGGGCCCCTACAATGAGCAGTTCTTC. Translating it yields CASRQGPYNEQFF.